This TCR beta chain was documented in a study of T cell responses to AZD1222 COVID-19 vaccine. This CDR3 has 17 residues. Losses at the gene ends were 4 bases for V and 3 bases for J; bases not matched to a gene: 14. CDR1 SGHNT and CDR2 YYREEE come from the germline V gene (reference sequence). General observations from the study: White British donors predominated, females outnumbered males, and clonal diversity was possibly underestimated.

Produced via immunoSEQ multiplex PCR; TCRdb's table is partial and in-frame only. There are about 120,000 clones in the sample; approximately 83% occur only once, and just under 9.5% lies in the top ten. A remark on this clone: Its cognate antigen is unknown.

This receptor was taken from an adult in good health. Source: peripheral blood, taken on day 0 of AZD1222 vaccination. V usage is TRBV5-4 and J usage is TRBJ2-7; TRBD1 aligns across 9 bases. The CDR3 sequence: CASSSIGTGKADYEQYF. CDR3 sequence (DNA): TGTGCCAGCAGCAGTATCGGGACAGGGAAAGCGGACTACGAGCAGTACTTC.